This TCR beta chain stems from a study of T cell responses to AZD1222 COVID-19 vaccine. Produced via immunoSEQ multiplex PCR; TCRdb's table is partial and in-frame only. Of more than 85,000 clones listed, 89% are singletons. The CDR3 totals 17 residues. The germline V gene has CDR1 SGHTA and CDR2 FQGNSA. J lost 2 bases, V lost 4 bases, and 11 bases had no gene match. The J gene is TRBJ1-5, the V gene TRBV7-2; TRBD1 matches at 7 bases. This clonotype was obtained from an adult who received the AZD1222 COVID-19 vaccine. The sample was peripheral blood, taken 28 days after the second AZD1222 dose. The CDR3 region has the DNA TGTGCCAGCAGCTCACGCCTCTTCGGACAGGGCAATCAGCCCCAGCATTTT. Translating gives CASSSRLFGQGNQPQHF.